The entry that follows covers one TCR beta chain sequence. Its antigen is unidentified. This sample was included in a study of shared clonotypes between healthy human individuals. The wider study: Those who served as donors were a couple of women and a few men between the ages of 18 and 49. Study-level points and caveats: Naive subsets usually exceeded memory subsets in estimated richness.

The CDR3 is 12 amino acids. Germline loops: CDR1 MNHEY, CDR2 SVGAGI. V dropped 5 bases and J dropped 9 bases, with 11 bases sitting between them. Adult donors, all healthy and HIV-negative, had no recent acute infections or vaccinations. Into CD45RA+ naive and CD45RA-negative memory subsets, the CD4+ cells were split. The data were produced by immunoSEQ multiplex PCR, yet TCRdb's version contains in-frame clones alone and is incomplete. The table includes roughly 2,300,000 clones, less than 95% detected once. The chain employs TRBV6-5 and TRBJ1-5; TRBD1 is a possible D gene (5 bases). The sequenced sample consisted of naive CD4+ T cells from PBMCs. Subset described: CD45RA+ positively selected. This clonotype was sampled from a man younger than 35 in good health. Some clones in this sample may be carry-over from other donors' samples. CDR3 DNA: TGTGCCAGCAGTCCCTCCCAGGGGCCCCAGCATTTT. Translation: CASSPSQGPQHF.